This TCR beta chain was captured in a study of blood T cell repertoires in COVID-19 (dated by TCRdb to about 2020). Turning to the overall study: The collaborator samples originated in the United States, Italy and Spain and spanned the acute and convalescent phases of COVID-19. The material from the prospective study consisted of cDNA or gDNA derived from T cells, B-cell-depleted T cells, or PBMCs. Subjects who had been exposed to COVID-19, were actively infected with it, or had recovered from it provided the deeply sampled blood TCRbeta repertoires that made up the dataset. The repertoires were released in a freely available public database intended as a resource for research on the immune response to SARS-CoV-2. The samples were drawn from the first 160 participants of the ongoing ImmuneRACE study and from more than 1,000 subjects provided by 6 global collaborators. Sample metadata almost always included a de-identified subject ID, COVID-19 status, age in years and sex. Where available, HLA class I and class II types were taken from metadata supplied by the sample provider and were not determined by assay-based typing. Study-level results and caveats: How much clinical and demographic metadata was included differed by source and by participant, and the metadata was provided uncurated.

Collaborating institutions collected whole blood in K2EDTA tubes following their own protocols. For TCRbeta analysis, collaborators shipped samples as frozen whole blood, isolated PBMCs, or DNA extracted from either of those sample types. The immunoSEQ Assay, a bias-controlled multiplex PCR, was used to amplify TCRbeta CDR3 regions from genomic DNA. The published analysis was carried out like this. Within the assay, amplification of reference gene primers was used to estimate how many nucleated cells each sample contained. Sequence reads were collapsed and filtered to measure the absolute abundance of every unique TCRbeta CDR3 rearrangement. Productive Simpson clonality was computed per sample as the square root of Simpson's diversity index over productive rearrangements. TCRdb provides this immuneACCESS table in a form limited to in-frame rearrangements. Some clones are lacking; in checked studies, under half of them reflect an unresolved V gene, and why the rest are absent is not known. That table gives V, J and clone size, and the DNA gave D and trimming. The sample profile shows 150,000 to 200,000 clones; roughly 85% of them were found once. The top ten hold about 3.5% of the sample.

Turning to this clone: The antigen it binds to is not known. Base qualities are not at hand, and no much larger clone is one base apart.

The germline V gene provides CDR1 KGHSH and CDR2 LQKENI. From its cysteine to its phenylalanine, the CDR3 spans 15 amino acids. Solely the CDR3 DNA is kept, with 45 bases framed from the first base. Trimming at the junction amounts to 0 bases on V and 4 bases on J, and the germline ends lie 9 bases apart. The sample was peripheral blood. The chain is made from TRBV18 and TRBJ1-4; no D segment can be confidently identified. This TCR derives from a human donor with acute or convalescent COVID-19. The donor label of this sample is uncertain. The sequenced DNA: TGTGCCAGCTCACCACCCGGAGGGATTAATGAAAAACTGTTTTTT. It translates to CASSPPGGINEKLFF.